This TCR beta chain comes out of a study of blood T cell repertoires in COVID-19 (dated by TCRdb to 2020 to 2021). General notes on the study: Collaborator samples came from the United States, Italy and Spain and covered acute and convalescent phases of COVID-19. The prospective study material was composed of cDNA or gDNA derived from T cells, B-cell-depleted T cells, or PBMCs. Subjects who had been exposed to COVID-19, were actively infected with it, or had recovered from it provided the deeply sampled blood TCRbeta repertoires that made up the dataset. The repertoires were released in a freely available public database intended as a resource for research on the immune response to SARS-CoV-2. Samples were obtained from the ongoing ImmuneRACE study (first 160 participants) and from approximately 1,200 subjects provided by 6 global collaborators. Sample metadata almost always included a de-identified subject ID, COVID-19 status, age in years and sex. HLA class I and class II types, where available, came from metadata supplied by the sample provider rather than from assay-based typing. Study-level results and caveats: The amount of clinical and demographic metadata varied by source and participant and was provided uncurated.

Collaborating institutions collected whole blood in K2EDTA tubes following their own protocols. For TCRbeta analysis, collaborators shipped samples as frozen whole blood, isolated PBMCs, or DNA extracted from either of those sample types. As to this clone: The target of this receptor is not known. No base qualities exist here, and no much larger clone lies one base off it.

TCRbeta CDR3 regions were amplified from genomic DNA by means of the immunoSEQ Assay, a bias-controlled multiplex PCR. Per the original workflow: The number of nucleated cells in each sample was estimated from the amplification of reference gene primers within the assay. To quantify the absolute abundance of each unique TCRbeta CDR3 rearrangement, sequence reads were collapsed and filtered. For each sample, productive Simpson clonality was calculated by taking the square root of Simpson's diversity index across productive rearrangements. TCRdb provides this immuneACCESS table in a form limited to in-frame rearrangements. Some clones are lacking; in checked studies, under half of them reflect an unresolved V gene, and why the rest are absent is not known. The V and J calls and clone size were taken over from that table, and D and trimming were inferred from the DNA. The table for this sample lists 300,000 or so clones; around four fifths of them were counted only once. The ten biggest clones cover around 4% of the sample.

Taken from the germline V gene, the CDR1 and CDR2 loops are MDHEN and SYDVKM. After removal of 3 bases from V and 2 bases from J, the junction retains 13 bases not matched to a gene. Its CDR3 holds 17 amino acids, cysteine through phenylalanine. The read is trimmed to its CDR3 DNA, 51 bases read in frame from base 1. Sequencing was done on a sample of peripheral blood. The chain links TRBV28 with TRBJ2-7; 7 bases in the middle match TRBD1. The TCR was taken from a woman between 45 and 65 years old with active or convalescent COVID-19. CDR3 reads: CASSFNPDRVEAYEQYF. The sequenced DNA: TGTGCCAGCAGTTTCAACCCCGACAGGGTCGAGGCCTACGAGCAGTACTTC.